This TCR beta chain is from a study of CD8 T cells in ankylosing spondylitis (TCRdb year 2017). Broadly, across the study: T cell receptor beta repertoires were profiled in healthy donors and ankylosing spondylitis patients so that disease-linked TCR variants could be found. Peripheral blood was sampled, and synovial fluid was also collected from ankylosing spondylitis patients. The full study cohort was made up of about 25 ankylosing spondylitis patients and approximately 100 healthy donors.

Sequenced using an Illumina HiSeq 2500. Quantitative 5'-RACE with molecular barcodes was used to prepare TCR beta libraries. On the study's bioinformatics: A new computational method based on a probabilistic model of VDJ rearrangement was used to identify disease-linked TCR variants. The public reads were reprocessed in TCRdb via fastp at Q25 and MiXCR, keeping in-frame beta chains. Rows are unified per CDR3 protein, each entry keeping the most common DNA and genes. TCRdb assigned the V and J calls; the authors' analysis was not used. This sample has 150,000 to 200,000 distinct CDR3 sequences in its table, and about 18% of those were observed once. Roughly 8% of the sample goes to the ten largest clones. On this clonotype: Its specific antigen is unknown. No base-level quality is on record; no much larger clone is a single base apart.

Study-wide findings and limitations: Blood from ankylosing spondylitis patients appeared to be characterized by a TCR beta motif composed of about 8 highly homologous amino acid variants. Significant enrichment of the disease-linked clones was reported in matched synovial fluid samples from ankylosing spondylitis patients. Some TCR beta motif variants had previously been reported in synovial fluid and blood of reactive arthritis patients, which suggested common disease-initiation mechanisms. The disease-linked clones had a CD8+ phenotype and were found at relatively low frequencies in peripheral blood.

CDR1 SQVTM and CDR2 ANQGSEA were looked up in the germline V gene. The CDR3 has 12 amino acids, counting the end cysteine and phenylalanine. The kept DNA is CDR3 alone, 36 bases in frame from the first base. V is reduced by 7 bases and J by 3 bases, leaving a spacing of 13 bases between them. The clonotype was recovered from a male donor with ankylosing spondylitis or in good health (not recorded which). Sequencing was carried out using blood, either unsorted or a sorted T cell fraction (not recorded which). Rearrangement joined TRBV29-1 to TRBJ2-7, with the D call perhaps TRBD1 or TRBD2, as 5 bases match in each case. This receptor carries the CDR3 CSAGTDSYEQYF. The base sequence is TGCAGCGCCGGGACGGATAGCTACGAGCAGTACTTC.